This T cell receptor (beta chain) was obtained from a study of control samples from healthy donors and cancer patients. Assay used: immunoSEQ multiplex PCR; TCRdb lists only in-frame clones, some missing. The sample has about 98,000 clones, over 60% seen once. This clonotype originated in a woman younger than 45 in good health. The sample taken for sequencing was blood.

CDR3 bases: TGTGCTAGTGGTTTGCCGTGGGTGGACGAGCAGTACTTC. Residues: CASGLPWVDEQYF. The chain joins TRBV12-5 to TRBJ2-7; no definite D call. CDR3 size: 13 residues. V lost 2 bases and J lost 5, with 10 bases in between. CDR1 LGHNT and CDR2 FRNRAP come from the germline V gene. Complete variable domain (other parts from reference TRBV12-5 and TRBJ2-7): DARVTQTPRHKVTEMGQEVTMRCQPILGHNTVFWYRQTMMQGLELLAYFRNRAPLDDSGMPKDRFSAEMPDATLATLKIQPSEPRDSAVYFCASGLPWVDEQYFGPGTRLTVT.